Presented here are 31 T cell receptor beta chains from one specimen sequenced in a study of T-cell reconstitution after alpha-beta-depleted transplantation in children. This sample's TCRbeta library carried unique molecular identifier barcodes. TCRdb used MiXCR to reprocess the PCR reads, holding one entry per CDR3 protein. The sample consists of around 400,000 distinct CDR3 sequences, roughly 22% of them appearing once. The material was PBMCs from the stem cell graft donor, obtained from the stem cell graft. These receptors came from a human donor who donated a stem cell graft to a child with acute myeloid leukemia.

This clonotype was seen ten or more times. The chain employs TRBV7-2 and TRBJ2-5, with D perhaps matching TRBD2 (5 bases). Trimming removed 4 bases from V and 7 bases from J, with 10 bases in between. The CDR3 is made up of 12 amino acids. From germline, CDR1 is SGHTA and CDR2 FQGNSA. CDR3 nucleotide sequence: TGTGCCAGCAGCTCCCGGGCGGGGACCCAGTACTTC. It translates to CASSSRAGTQYF.

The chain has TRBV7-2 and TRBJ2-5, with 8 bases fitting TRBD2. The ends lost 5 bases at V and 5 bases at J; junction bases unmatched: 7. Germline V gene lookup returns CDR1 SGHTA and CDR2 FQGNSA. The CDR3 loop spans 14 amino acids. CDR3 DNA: TGTGCCAGCAGCCCCCGGACTAGCTTGGAGACCCAGTACTTC. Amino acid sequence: CASSPRTSLETQYF. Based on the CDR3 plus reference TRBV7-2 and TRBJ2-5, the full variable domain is GAGVSQSPSNKVTEKGKDVELRCDPISGHTALYWYRQSLGQGLEFLIYFQGNSAPDKSGLPSDRFSAERTGGSVSTLTIQRTQQEDSAVYLCASSPRTSLETQYFGPGTRLLVL.

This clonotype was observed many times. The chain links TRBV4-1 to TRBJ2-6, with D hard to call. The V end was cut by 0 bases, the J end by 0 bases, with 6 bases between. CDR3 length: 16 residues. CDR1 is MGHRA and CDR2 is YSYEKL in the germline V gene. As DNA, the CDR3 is TGCGCCAGCAGCCAAGACAGGAGCTCTGGGGCCAACGTCCTGACTTTC. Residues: CASSQDRSSGANVLTF.

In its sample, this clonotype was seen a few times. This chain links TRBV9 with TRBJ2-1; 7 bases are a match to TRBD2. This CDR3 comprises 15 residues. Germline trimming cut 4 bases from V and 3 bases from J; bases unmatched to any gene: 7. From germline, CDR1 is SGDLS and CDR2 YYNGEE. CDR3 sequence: CASSLRASGYNEQFF. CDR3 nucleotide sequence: TGTGCCAGCAGCCTGCGGGCTAGCGGCTACAATGAGCAGTTCTTC.

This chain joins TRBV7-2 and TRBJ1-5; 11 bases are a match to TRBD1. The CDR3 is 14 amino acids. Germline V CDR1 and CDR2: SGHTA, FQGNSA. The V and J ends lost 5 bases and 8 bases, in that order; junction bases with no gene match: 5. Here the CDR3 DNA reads TGTGCCAGCAGCAATGGACAGGGGGCGAAGCCCCAGCATTTT. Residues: CASSNGQGAKPQHF.

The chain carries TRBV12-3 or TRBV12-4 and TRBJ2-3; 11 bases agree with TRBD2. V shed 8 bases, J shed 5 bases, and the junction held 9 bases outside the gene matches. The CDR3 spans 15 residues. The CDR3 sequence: CASGGLAVGGDTQYF. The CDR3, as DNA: TGTGCCAGCGGGGGACTAGCGGTTGGGGGAGATACGCAGTATTTT.

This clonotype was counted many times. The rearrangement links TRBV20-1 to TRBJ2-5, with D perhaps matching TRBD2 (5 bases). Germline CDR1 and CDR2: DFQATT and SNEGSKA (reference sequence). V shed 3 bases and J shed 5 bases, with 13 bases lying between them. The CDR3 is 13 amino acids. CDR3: CSASRVRGETQYF. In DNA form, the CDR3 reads TGCAGTGCTAGCCGGGTCCGAGGGGAGACCCAGTACTTC.

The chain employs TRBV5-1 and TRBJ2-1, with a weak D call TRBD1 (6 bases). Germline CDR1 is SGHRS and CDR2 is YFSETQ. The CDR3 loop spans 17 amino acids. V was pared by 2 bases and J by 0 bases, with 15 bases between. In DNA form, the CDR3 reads TGCGCCAGCAGCTTAAAACCCCAGGGGAACTCCTACAATGAGCAGTTCTTC. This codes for CASSLKPQGNSYNEQFF.

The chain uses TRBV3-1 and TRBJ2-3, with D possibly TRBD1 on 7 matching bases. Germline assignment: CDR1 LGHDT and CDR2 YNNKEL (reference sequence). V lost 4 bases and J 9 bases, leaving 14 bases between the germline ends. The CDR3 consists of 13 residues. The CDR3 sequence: CASSRGDSKTQYF. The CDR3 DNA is TGTGCCAGCAGCCGGGGGGACAGCAAAACGCAGTATTTT.

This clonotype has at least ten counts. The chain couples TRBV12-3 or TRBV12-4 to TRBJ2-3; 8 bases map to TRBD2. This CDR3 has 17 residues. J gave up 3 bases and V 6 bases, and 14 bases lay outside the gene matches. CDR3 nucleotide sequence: TGTGCCAGCAGCCCCTCGGGAGCGGGAGACCCTACAGATACGCAGTATTTT. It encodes CASSPSGAGDPTDTQYF.

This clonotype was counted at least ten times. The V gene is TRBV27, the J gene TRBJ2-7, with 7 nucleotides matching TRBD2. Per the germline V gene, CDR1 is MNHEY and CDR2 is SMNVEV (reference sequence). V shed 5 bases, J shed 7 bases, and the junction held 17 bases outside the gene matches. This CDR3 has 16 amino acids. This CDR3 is CASSESVVREPREQYF. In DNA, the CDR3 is TGTGCCAGCAGTGAGTCGGTGGTGCGGGAGCCTCGGGAGCAGTACTTC.

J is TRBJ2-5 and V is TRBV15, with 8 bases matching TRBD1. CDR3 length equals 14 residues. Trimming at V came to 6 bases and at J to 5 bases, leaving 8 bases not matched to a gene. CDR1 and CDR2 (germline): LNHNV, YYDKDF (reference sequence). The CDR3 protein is CATRTSGGYETQYF. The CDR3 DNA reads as TGTGCCACCAGGACGTCAGGGGGCTATGAGACCCAGTACTTC.

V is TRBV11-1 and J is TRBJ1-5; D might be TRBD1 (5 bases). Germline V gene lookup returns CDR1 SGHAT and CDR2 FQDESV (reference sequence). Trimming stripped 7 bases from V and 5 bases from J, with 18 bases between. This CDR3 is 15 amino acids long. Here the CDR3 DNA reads TGTGCCAGCATCGTAGGCAGGGAGGATTATCAGCCCCAGCATTTT. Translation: CASIVGREDYQPQHF.

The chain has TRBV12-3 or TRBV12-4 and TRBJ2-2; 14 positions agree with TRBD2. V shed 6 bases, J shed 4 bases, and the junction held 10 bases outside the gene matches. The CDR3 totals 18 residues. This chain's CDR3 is CASSGGTSGSVSTGELFF. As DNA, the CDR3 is TGTGCCAGCAGCGGAGGGACTAGCGGGAGTGTGAGCACCGGGGAGCTGTTTTTT.

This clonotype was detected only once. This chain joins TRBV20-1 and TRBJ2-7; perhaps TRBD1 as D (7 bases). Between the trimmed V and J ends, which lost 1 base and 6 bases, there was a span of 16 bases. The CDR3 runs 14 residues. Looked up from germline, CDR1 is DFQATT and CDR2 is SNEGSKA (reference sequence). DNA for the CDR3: TGCAGTGCTAGAGGGAGGAGGGGGCAAGGCGAGCAGTACTTC. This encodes CSARGRRGQGEQYF.

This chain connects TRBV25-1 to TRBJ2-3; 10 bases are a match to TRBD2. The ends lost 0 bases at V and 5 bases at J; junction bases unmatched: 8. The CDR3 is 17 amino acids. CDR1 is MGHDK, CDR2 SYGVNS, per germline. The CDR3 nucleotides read TGTGCCAGCAGTGAATATAATAGCGGGAGGAGGATAGATACGCAGTATTTT. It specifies CASSEYNSGRRIDTQYF. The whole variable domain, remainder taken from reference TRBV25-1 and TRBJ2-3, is EADIYQTPRYLVIGTGKKITLECSQTMGHDKMYWYQQDPGMELHLIHYSYGVNSTEKGDLSSESTVSRIRTEHFPLTLESARPSHTSQYLCASSEYNSGRRIDTQYFGPGTRLTVL.

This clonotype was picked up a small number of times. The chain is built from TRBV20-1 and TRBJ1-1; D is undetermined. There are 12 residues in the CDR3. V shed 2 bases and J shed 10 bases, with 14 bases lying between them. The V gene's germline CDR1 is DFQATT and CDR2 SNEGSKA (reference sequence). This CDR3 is CSARSAVVGAFF. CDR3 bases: TGCAGTGCTAGATCTGCGGTAGTAGGAGCTTTCTTT.

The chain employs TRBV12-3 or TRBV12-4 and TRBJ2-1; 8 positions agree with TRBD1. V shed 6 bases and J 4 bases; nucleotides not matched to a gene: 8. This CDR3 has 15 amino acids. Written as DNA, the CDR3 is TGTGCCAGCAGGATGGGACAGGAGAGATACAATGAGCAGTTCTTC. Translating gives CASRMGQERYNEQFF.

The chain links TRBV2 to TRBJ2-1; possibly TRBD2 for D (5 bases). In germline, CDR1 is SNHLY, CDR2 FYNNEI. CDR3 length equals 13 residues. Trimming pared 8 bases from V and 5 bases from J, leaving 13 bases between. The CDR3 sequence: CASRNGLNNEQFF. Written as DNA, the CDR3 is TGTGCCAGCCGGAATGGACTGAACAATGAGCAGTTCTTC.

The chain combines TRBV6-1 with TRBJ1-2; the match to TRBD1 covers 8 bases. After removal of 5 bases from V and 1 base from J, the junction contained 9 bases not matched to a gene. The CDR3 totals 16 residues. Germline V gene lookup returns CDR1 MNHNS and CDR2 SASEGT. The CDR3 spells CASSTRTGTVNYGYTF. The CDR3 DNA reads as TGTGCCAGCAGTACGCGGACAGGGACCGTTAACTATGGCTACACCTTC.

CDR3 protein: CASSGDREWVYEQYF. The DNA of the CDR3 is TGCGCCAGCAGCGGGGACAGGGAATGGGTCTACGAGCAGTACTTC. This chain links TRBV5-1 with TRBJ2-7; TRBD1 aligns across 9 bases. CDR1 is SGHRS and CDR2 is YFSETQ in the germline V gene. This CDR3 spans 15 amino acids. V lost 4 bases to trimming and J lost 3 bases; unmatched junction nucleotides: 8. Together with reference TRBV5-1 and TRBJ2-7, the CDR3 gives the full variable domain: KAGVTQTPRYLIKTRGQQVTLSCSPISGHRSVSWYQQTPGQGLQFLFEYFSETQRNKGNFPGRFSGRQFSNSRSEMNVSTLELGDSALYLCASSGDREWVYEQYFGPGTRLTVT.

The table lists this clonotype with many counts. As DNA, the CDR3 is TGTGCCAGCAGTGAAGCCTACAGGGACTACCCCTATTTT. It codes for CASSEAYRDYPYF. The chain is built from TRBV6-1 and TRBJ2-3; perhaps TRBD2 as D (7 bases). The CDR3 contains 13 residues. Looked up from germline, CDR1 is MNHNS and CDR2 is SASEGT. V lost 0 bases to trimming and J lost 15 bases, with 16 bases between them.

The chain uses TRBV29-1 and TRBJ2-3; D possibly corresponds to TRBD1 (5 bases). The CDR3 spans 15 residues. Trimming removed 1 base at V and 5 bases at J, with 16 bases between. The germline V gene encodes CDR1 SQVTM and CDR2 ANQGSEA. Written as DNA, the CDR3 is TGCAGCGTTGAAGGGGGTGGGGCCCCCTTAGATACGCAGTATTTT. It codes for CSVEGGGAPLDTQYF.

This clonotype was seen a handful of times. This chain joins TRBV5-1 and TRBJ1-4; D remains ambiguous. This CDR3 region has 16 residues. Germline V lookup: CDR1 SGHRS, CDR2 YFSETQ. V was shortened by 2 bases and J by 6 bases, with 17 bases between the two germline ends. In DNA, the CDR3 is TGCGCCAGCAGCTTTGGAGGGCCCAAGGGAGATGAAAAACTGTTTTTT. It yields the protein CASSFGGPKGDEKLFF.

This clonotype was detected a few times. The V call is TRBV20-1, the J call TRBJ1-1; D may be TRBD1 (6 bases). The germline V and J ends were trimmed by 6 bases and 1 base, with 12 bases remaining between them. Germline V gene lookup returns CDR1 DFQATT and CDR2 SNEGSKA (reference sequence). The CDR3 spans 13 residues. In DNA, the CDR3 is TGCAGTGCAAACCGGGACAAGAACACTGAAGCTTTCTTT. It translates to CSANRDKNTEAFF.

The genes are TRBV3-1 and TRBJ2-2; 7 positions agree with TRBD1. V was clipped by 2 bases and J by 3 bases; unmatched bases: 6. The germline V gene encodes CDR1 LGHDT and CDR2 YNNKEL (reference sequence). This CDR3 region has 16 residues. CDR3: CASSQLAGTDTGELFF. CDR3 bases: TGTGCCAGCAGCCAACTAGCCGGGACAGACACCGGGGAGCTGTTTTTT.

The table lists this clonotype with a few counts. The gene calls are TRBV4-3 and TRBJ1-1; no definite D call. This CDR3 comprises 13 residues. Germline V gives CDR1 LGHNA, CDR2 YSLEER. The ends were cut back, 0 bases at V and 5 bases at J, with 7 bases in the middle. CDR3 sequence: CASSQEWGTEAFF. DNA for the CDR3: TGCGCCAGCAGCCAAGAGTGGGGAACTGAAGCTTTCTTT.

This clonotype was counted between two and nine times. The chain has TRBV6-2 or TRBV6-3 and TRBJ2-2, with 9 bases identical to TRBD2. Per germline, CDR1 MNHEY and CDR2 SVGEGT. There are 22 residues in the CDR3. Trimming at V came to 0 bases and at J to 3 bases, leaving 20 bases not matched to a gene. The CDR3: CASSYSVVAGAQSLSHTGELFF. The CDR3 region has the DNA TGTGCCAGCAGTTACTCGGTGGTAGCGGGAGCTCAGTCTCTCTCTCACACCGGGGAGCTGTTTTTT.

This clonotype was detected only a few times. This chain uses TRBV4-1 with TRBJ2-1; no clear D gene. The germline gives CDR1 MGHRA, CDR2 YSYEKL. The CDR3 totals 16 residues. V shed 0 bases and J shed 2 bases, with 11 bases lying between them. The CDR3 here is CASSQDLAFPYNEQFF. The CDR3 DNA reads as TGCGCCAGCAGCCAAGATCTGGCCTTTCCCTACAATGAGCAGTTCTTC.

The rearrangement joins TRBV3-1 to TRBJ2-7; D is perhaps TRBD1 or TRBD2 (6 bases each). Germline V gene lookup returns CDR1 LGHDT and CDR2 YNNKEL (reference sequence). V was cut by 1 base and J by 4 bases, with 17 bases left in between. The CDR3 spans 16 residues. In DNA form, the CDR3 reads TGTGCCAGCAGCCAAGGGATTAGTACAGGGAGGTACGAGCAGTACTTC. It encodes CASSQGISTGRYEQYF.

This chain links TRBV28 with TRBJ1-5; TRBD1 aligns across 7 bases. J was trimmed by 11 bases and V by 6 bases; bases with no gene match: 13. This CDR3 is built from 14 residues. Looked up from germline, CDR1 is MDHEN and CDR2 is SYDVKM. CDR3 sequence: CASRGTDLISAQHF. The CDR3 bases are TGTGCCAGCAGGGGGACAGACCTTATTTCCGCCCAGCATTTT.